What follows are 16 T cell receptor beta chains derived from one specimen sequenced in a study of beta chain features in type 1 diabetes. cDNA synthesis used the whole RNA isolate, giving expressed TCRB sequences. Generated by immunoSEQ multiplex PCR, the TCRdb table keeps only in-frame clones and is missing some. The sample includes about 240,000 clones, about 14% seen only once; the top ten take about 0.019%. Study findings and constraints: Across all four CD4+ subsets, people with type 1 diabetes showed modestly shorter TCRB CDR3s.

Their antigen targets remain unknown. Sequenced input: naive CD4+ T cells from blood. These receptors all come from a young man with type 1 diabetes.

This clone was observed a few times. The chain has TRBV10-3 and TRBJ2-1; TRBD1 matches at 7 bases. This CDR3 contains 14 residues. Per germline, CDR1 ENHRY and CDR2 SYGVKD. Losses at the gene ends were 5 bases for V and 1 base for J; bases not matched to a gene: 2. DNA of the CDR3: TGTGCCATCAGTCCGGGACAGTCCTACAATGAGCAGTTCTTC. Its protein product is CAISPGQSYNEQFF.

V and J are TRBV2 and TRBJ2-1; D is perhaps TRBD2 (6 bases). Germline V CDR1 and CDR2: SNHLY, FYNNEI. This CDR3 comprises 16 residues. V dropped 0 bases and J dropped 1 base, with 10 bases sitting between them. The CDR3 DNA reads TGTGCCAGCAGTGAAGCGACTAGGAGGTCCTACAATGAGCAGTTCTTC. Translation gives CASSEATRRSYNEQFF.

Concerning this clone: The junction and the germline gene differ at one end; a read error may be behind it. V and J are TRBV15 and TRBJ1-2; tentatively, D is TRBD1 (5 bases). There are 11 residues in the CDR3. Germline values: CDR1 LNHNV, CDR2 YYDKDF (reference sequence). CDR3 coding DNA: TGTGCCACCAGCAGAGGGTCGGCAGGGTATTTC. It yields the protein CATSRGSAGYF.

This clone has more than one count but fewer than ten. V and J are TRBV9 and TRBJ2-1; 10 bases match TRBD2. Germline-derived CDR1 and CDR2 are SGDLS and YYNGEE. This CDR3 is built from 18 residues. V shed 2 bases, J shed 6 bases, and the junction held 14 bases outside the gene matches. CDR3 loop: CASSVSVIGASGSNEQFF. The CDR3 region has the DNA TGTGCCAGCAGCGTTTCGGTTATTGGGGCTAGCGGGAGCAATGAGCAGTTCTTC.

This clone was observed a few times. The chain combines TRBV4-2 with TRBJ2-3, with TRBD2 identical over 9 bases. Germline CDR1 LGHNA, CDR2 YNFKEQ. V dropped 0 bases and J dropped 4; count of bases not matched to a gene: 5. The CDR3 runs to 16 residues. In DNA, the CDR3 is TGTGCCAGCAGCCAAGAGGTCGCGGGGGGGCCAGATACGCAGTATTTT. Translated, it gives CASSQEVAGGPDTQYF.

This clone was found a few times. V usage is TRBV4-1 and J usage is TRBJ1-6; 8 bases agree with TRBD1. The CDR3 loop spans 18 amino acids. Trimming at V came to 1 base and at J to 7 bases, leaving 12 bases not matched to a gene. CDR1 and CDR2 from the germline V gene are MGHRA and YSYEKL. The CDR3 region is CASSQGRPLTGENSPLHF. The CDR3 nucleotides read TGCGCCAGCAGCCAAGGGAGGCCCCTGACAGGGGAAAATTCACCCCTCCACTTT.

The rearrangement uses TRBV6-6 and TRBJ2-7; TRBD1 matches 9 bases. The CDR3 is 16 residues long. Germline V gives CDR1 MNHNY, CDR2 SVGAGI (reference sequence). V dropped 6 bases and J dropped 7; count of bases not matched to a gene: 16. CDR3 residues: CASRPTHRGLNSEQYF. The CDR3, as DNA: TGTGCCAGCAGACCCACCCACAGGGGGCTGAATAGTGAGCAGTACTTC.

The chain couples TRBV5-4 to TRBJ2-5; tentatively, D is TRBD2 (5 bases). Germline lookup yields CDR1 SGHNT and CDR2 YYREEE (reference sequence). Trimming pared 1 base from V and 5 bases from J, leaving 9 bases between. The CDR3 extends over 13 amino acids. The CDR3 loop is CASSLQRWETQYF. CDR3 nucleotide sequence: TGTGCCAGCAGCTTGCAGCGGTGGGAGACCCAGTACTTC. The entire variable domain, with the rest obtained from reference TRBV5-4 and TRBJ2-5, is as follows: ETGVTQSPTHLIKTRGQQVTLRCSSQSGHNTVSWYQQALGQGPQFIFQYYREEENGRGNFPPRFSGLQFPNYSSELNVNALELDDSALYLCASSLQRWETQYFGPGTRLLVL.

This clone was counted between two and nine times. The rearrangement joins TRBV2 to TRBJ2-1, with a possible D match to TRBD2 (5 bases). This CDR3 region has 17 residues. V was shortened by 8 bases and J by 0 bases, with 20 bases between the two germline ends. Germline lookup yields CDR1 SNHLY and CDR2 FYNNEI. CDR3 DNA sequence: TGTGCCAGCGGTGCTAGTCCTCTAACTAGCTCCTACAATGAGCAGTTCTTC. Its protein product is CASGASPLTSSYNEQFF.

The V call is TRBV11-3, the J call TRBJ2-5, with 7 bases that match TRBD1. J was trimmed by 5 bases and V by 5 bases; bases with no gene match: 8. The V gene's germline CDR1 is SGHNT and CDR2 YENEEA. CDR3 size: 14 residues. The CDR3 bases are TGTGCCAGCAGCCTTACAGGGGCGACGGAGACCCAGTACTTC. It encodes CASSLTGATETQYF. Combining the CDR3 with reference TRBV11-3 and TRBJ2-5 gives the whole variable domain EAGVVQSPRYKIIEKKQPVAFWCNPISGHNTLYWYLQNLGQGPELLIRYENEEAVDDSQLPKDRFSAERLKGVDSTLKIQPAELGDSAVYLCASSLTGATETQYFGPGTRLLVL.

The genes are TRBV29-1 and TRBJ1-2; 11 nucleotides match TRBD1. Germline trimming cut 4 bases from V and 8 bases from J; bases unmatched to any gene: 9. The CDR3 consists of 14 residues. Per the germline V gene, CDR1 is SQVTM and CDR2 is ANQGSEA. The CDR3 DNA sequence: TGCAGCGTTGTTCCCCGGACAGGGGGCAAAGGCTACACCTTC. Amino acid sequence: CSVVPRTGGKGYTF.

This clone appeared a few times. The V and J genes are TRBV5-4 and TRBJ1-1; D ambiguous. There are 15 residues in the CDR3. The germline V gene encodes CDR1 SGHNT and CDR2 YYREEE (reference sequence). The germline V and J ends were trimmed by 0 bases and 2 bases, with 11 bases remaining between them. The DNA for the CDR3 is TGTGCCAGCAGCTTGGGGAGGACCGTAAACACTGAAGCTTTCTTT. Protein: CASSLGRTVNTEAFF.

This chain links TRBV19 with TRBJ2-1; 8 bases are a match to TRBD1. This CDR3 has 15 amino acids. V was clipped by 6 bases and J by 1 base; unmatched bases: 5. Germline CDR1 LNHDA, CDR2 SQIVND (reference sequence). CDR3 sequence (DNA): TGTGCCAGTAGCCGCACAGGGGGATCCTACAATGAGCAGTTCTTC. This codes for CASSRTGGSYNEQFF.

The chain links TRBV6-1 to TRBJ2-3, with 7 bases lining up with TRBD2. The CDR3 contains 17 residues. V trimming: 2 bases; J trimming: 4 bases; junction bases outside the gene matches: 12. Germline CDR1 is MNHNS and CDR2 is SASEGT. The CDR3 loop is CASSESRGPGGSDTQYF. The CDR3, as DNA: TGTGCCAGCAGTGAATCTCGCGGGCCGGGGGGATCAGATACGCAGTATTTT.

In its sample, this clone was seen a few times. Written as DNA, the CDR3 is TGTGCCAGCAGCCAAGTGGACAGGGCGAATCAGCCCCAGCATTTT. Amino acid sequence: CASSQVDRANQPQHF. The V gene is TRBV4-2, the J gene TRBJ1-5; 8 bases are shared with TRBD1. This CDR3 is 15 amino acids long. Germline lookup yields CDR1 LGHNA and CDR2 YNFKEQ. V trimming: 1 base; J trimming: 4 bases; junction bases outside the gene matches: 3.

This chain links TRBV9 with TRBJ1-1; D gene uncertain. Trimming stripped 3 bases from V and 0 bases from J, with 15 bases between. This CDR3 comprises 16 residues. CDR1 and CDR2 from the germline V gene are SGDLS and YYNGEE. CDR3 in DNA: TGTGCCAGCAGCGCCTTGGGCCTAATTATGAACACTGAAGCTTTCTTT. Encoded protein: CASSALGLIMNTEAFF.